The 27 T cell receptor beta chains below were found in one sample sequenced in a study of blood T cell repertoires in COVID-19. Generated by immunoSEQ multiplex PCR, the TCRdb table keeps only in-frame clones and is missing some. The data show 200,000 to 300,000 clones, approximately 86% seen once. What was sequenced was PBMCs or T cells enriched from blood (not recorded which). The source is a woman aged 18-29 years who had recovered from COVID-19.

The chain recombines TRBV7-9 with TRBJ2-7; 7 bases are shared with TRBD2. Germline assignment: CDR1 SEHNR and CDR2 FQNEAQ (reference sequence). V trimming: 5 bases; J trimming: 4 bases; junction bases outside the gene matches: 8. This CDR3 spans 14 amino acids. The CDR3: CASSSFGGWYEQYF. The CDR3, as DNA: TGTGCCAGCAGCAGCTTCGGGGGGTGGTACGAGCAGTACTTC.

The chain links TRBV27 to TRBJ1-2, with 9 bases aligning to TRBD1. The germline CDR1 and CDR2 sequences are MNHEY and SMNVEV (reference sequence). V was clipped by 4 bases and J by 3 bases; unmatched bases: 6. The CDR3 runs 15 residues. CDR3 DNA sequence: TGTGCCAGCAGTTCCGGACAGGGGCAATACTATGGCTACACCTTC. It translates to CASSSGQGQYYGYTF.

The genes are TRBV10-3 and TRBJ2-2; the D gene is possibly TRBD1 (6 bases). The V end lost 0 bases, the J end lost 6 bases, and 14 bases lay between the germline ends. The CDR3 covers 16 residues. CDR1 and CDR2 (germline): ENHRY, SYGVKD. CDR3 nucleotide sequence: TGTGCCATCAGTGAGTCGTATGGACAGTCGTCCGGGGAGCTGTTTTTT. Residues: CAISESYGQSSGELFF.

This chain connects TRBV15 to TRBJ1-4; a possible D gene is TRBD1 (5 bases). The CDR3 is 14 amino acids. V lost 3 bases and J lost 15, with 20 bases in between. CDR1 and CDR2 from the germline V gene are LNHNV and YYDKDF (reference sequence). The CDR3 nucleotides are TGTGCCACCAGCAGCCGCAGGGTCTCGCCGTTAATGTTTTTT. Its translation is CATSSRRVSPLMFF.

The rearrangement joins TRBV7-9 to TRBJ2-7, with 7 positions matching TRBD2. This CDR3 spans 15 amino acids. Germline V gives CDR1 SEHNR, CDR2 FQNEAQ (reference sequence). J gave up 3 bases and V 4 bases, and 9 bases lay outside the gene matches. This CDR3 reads CASSWKSGEHYEQYF. The CDR3 DNA is TGTGCCAGCAGCTGGAAAAGCGGGGAGCACTACGAGCAGTACTTC.

The chain uses TRBV9 and TRBJ2-7; a weak D match, TRBD2 (6 bases). The germline CDR1 and CDR2 sequences are SGDLS and YYNGEE. The CDR3 loop spans 13 amino acids. V was shortened by 7 bases and J by 4 bases, with 15 bases between the two germline ends. CDR3 residues: CASSRGTTYEQYF. The CDR3 DNA reads TGTGCCAGCTCCCGGGGGACCACTTACGAGCAGTACTTC.

The sample holds many counts of this clone. V and J are TRBV19 and TRBJ2-3; 7 bases align to TRBD1. V shed 6 bases, J shed 2 bases, and the junction held 14 bases outside the gene matches. This CDR3 spans 17 amino acids. In germline, CDR1 is LNHDA, CDR2 SQIVND (reference sequence). The CDR3 DNA reads TGTGCCAGTAGCAATATCCTTAGACAGGGACCCACAGATACGCAGTATTTT. Translating gives CASSNILRQGPTDTQYF.

The chain couples TRBV5-6 to TRBJ2-2, with D tentatively TRBD1 (6 bases). The CDR3 totals 18 residues. Trimming shortened V by 5 bases and J by 6 bases, and 26 bases separated the two germline ends. Germline loops: CDR1 SGHDT, CDR2 YYEEEE. The CDR3 DNA reads as TGTGCCAGCAGTTTCCTTGAGTTGTGGGGGCCAATCCCCGGGGAGCTGTTTTTT. Translation: CASSFLELWGPIPGELFF. The variable domain in full, completed from reference TRBV5-6 and TRBJ2-2, reads DAGVTQSPTHLIKTRGQQVTLRCSPKSGHDTVSWYQQALGQGPQFIFQYYEEEERQRGNFPDRFSGHQFPNYSSELNVNALLLGDSALYLCASSFLELWGPIPGELFFGEGSRLTVL.

The J gene is TRBJ2-5, the V gene TRBV7-2; the match to TRBD2 covers 7 bases. The CDR3 is made up of 17 amino acids. Germline lookup yields CDR1 SGHTA and CDR2 FQGNSA. Germline trimming cut 2 bases from V and 4 bases from J; bases unmatched to any gene: 13. The CDR3 reads CASSLRATAGTGETQYF. The CDR3 coding sequence is TGTGCCAGCAGCTTAAGGGCCACAGCGGGGACGGGAGAGACCCAGTACTTC. Using reference TRBV7-2 and TRBJ2-5 for the parts outside the CDR3, the full variable domain is GAGVSQSPSNKVTEKGKDVELRCDPISGHTALYWYRQSLGQGLEFLIYFQGNSAPDKSGLPSDRFSAERTGGSVSTLTIQRTQQEDSAVYLCASSLRATAGTGETQYFGPGTRLLVL.

In nucleotides, the CDR3 is TGTGCCAGCAGTTTATACAGGGGGCATAATAATGAAAAACTGTTTTTT. It specifies CASSLYRGHNNEKLFF. The gene calls are TRBV28 and TRBJ1-4, with 9 bases fitting TRBD1. Germline CDR1 reads MDHEN; CDR2 reads SYDVKM. The CDR3 length is 16 residues. Trimming cost V 1 base and J 4 bases; bases outside gene matches: 4.

The chain links TRBV4-1 to TRBJ1-3; D gene unclear. CDR3 length: 15 residues. The V end was cut by 0 bases, the J end by 4 bases, with 10 bases between. CDR1 is MGHRA and CDR2 is YSYEKL in the germline V gene. The CDR3 DNA follows: TGCGCCAGCAGCCAAGATCTAGGTCCCGGAAACACCATATATTTT. This translates into CASSQDLGPGNTIYF.

The V call is TRBV4-1, the J call TRBJ2-3; D remains ambiguous. V lost 1 base to trimming and J lost 10 bases, with 12 bases between them. The CDR3 runs to 13 residues. CDR1 and CDR2 from the germline V gene are MGHRA and YSYEKL. Here the CDR3 reads CASSQGTRNAQYF. The CDR3 DNA is TGCGCCAGCAGCCAAGGAACCAGGAACGCGCAGTATTTT.

The chain is built from TRBV7-3 and TRBJ2-7; 10 bases match TRBD2. The trim removed 3 bases at V and 2 bases at J, leaving 4 bases unmatched. The germline V gene has CDR1 SGHTA and CDR2 FQGTGA. There are 15 residues in the CDR3. CDR3 region: CASSFRTSGPYEQYF. CDR3 in DNA: TGTGCCAGCAGCTTCCGGACTAGCGGACCCTACGAGCAGTACTTC.

This clone has only one observation. The chain uses TRBV9 and TRBJ2-2, with a weak D call TRBD2 (5 bases). Between the trimmed V and J ends, which lost 0 bases and 2 bases, there was a span of 14 bases. This CDR3 spans 17 amino acids. Germline CDR1 and CDR2: SGDLS and YYNGEE. The CDR3 region is CASSVDGPDFNTGELFF. The CDR3 bases are TGTGCCAGCAGCGTAGACGGACCGGACTTCAACACCGGGGAGCTGTTTTTT.

In this sample, this clone turned up once. The CDR3 reads CATSRRQANYGYTF. CDR3 in DNA: TGTGCCACCAGCAGGAGACAGGCTAACTATGGCTACACCTTC. The chain carries TRBV15 and TRBJ1-2; TRBD1 might be the D (6 bases). V was clipped by 3 bases and J by 0 bases, with 8 bases between them. The CDR3 is made up of 14 amino acids. From germline, CDR1 is LNHNV and CDR2 YYDKDF (reference sequence).

V and J are TRBV5-1 and TRBJ1-2; D is perhaps TRBD1 (5 bases). The V end lost 7 bases, the J end lost 0 bases, and 13 bases lay between the germline ends. The CDR3 sequence is 14 residues long. Germline V gene sequence: CDR1 SGHRS, CDR2 YFSETQ. The CDR3: CASSQVSANYGYTF. CDR3 DNA: TGCGCCAGCTCACAGGTATCAGCTAACTATGGCTACACCTTC.

This chain joins TRBV10-3 and TRBJ2-7, with 7 bases identical to TRBD1. Germline CDR1 is ENHRY and CDR2 is SYGVKD. J was trimmed by 2 bases and V by 4 bases; bases with no gene match: 8. The CDR3 is 15 amino acids. This chain's CDR3 is CAISGSGQSTYEQYF. The CDR3 DNA is TGTGCCATCAGTGGATCGGGACAGTCTACCTACGAGCAGTACTTC.

Only a few counts were recorded for this clone. V and J are TRBV3-1 (or the pseudogene TRBV3-2) and TRBJ2-1; 7 bases map to TRBD2. Germline assignment: CDR1 LGHDT and CDR2 YNNKEL (reference sequence). The J segment lost 5 bases and the V segment lost 4 bases, leaving 8 bases of the junction unmatched. This CDR3 region has 15 residues. The CDR3 reads CASSRGGLPNNEQFF. As DNA, the CDR3 is TGTGCCAGCAGCCGCGGGGGACTACCGAACAATGAGCAGTTCTTC.

This sequence joins TRBV7-9 and TRBJ1-4; the match to TRBD1 covers 10 bases. Trimming cost V 5 bases and J 5 bases; bases outside gene matches: 11. The CDR3 contains 17 residues. Per germline, CDR1 SEHNR and CDR2 FQNEAQ (reference sequence). DNA for the CDR3: TGTGCCAGCAGCCACCGGGACAGGGGAGTGTCGAATGAAAAACTGTTTTTT. It is translated as CASSHRDRGVSNEKLFF.

The chain recombines TRBV9 with TRBJ2-5; TRBD1 matches 7 bases. This CDR3 spans 15 amino acids. After removal of 0 bases from V and 2 bases from J, the junction contained 4 bases not matched to a gene. Germline V gene sequence: CDR1 SGDLS, CDR2 YYNGEE. The CDR3: CASSVVPDRQETQYF. Here the CDR3 DNA reads TGTGCCAGCAGCGTAGTCCCGGACAGGCAAGAGACCCAGTACTTC.

The CDR3: CASSQRGGPNYGYTF. For the CDR3, the DNA is TGTGCCAGCAGCCAGAGGGGGGGTCCTAACTATGGCTACACCTTC. The chain combines TRBV3-1 (or the pseudogene TRBV3-2) with TRBJ1-2; TRBD1 might be the D (6 bases). Trimming took 3 bases from V and 0 from J, leaving 11 bases between them. This CDR3 has 15 amino acids. Per germline, CDR1 LGHDT and CDR2 YNNKEL (reference sequence).

V is TRBV18 and J is TRBJ1-6, with a tentative D call TRBD1 (6 bases). Trimming took 3 bases from V and 7 from J, leaving 10 bases between them. CDR1 and CDR2 (germline): KGHSH, LQKENI. The CDR3 extends over 14 amino acids. CDR3 protein: CASSPDSQNSPLHF. For the CDR3, the DNA is TGTGCCAGCTCACCGGACAGCCAAAATTCACCCCTCCACTTT.

The chain links TRBV3-1 (or the pseudogene TRBV3-2) to TRBJ2-7; 9 bases align to TRBD1. With 3 bases clipped from V and 4 bases from J, the junction kept 13 bases outside the gene matches. The CDR3 totals 17 residues. Looked up from germline, CDR1 is LGHDT and CDR2 is YNNKEL (reference sequence). The CDR3 nucleotides read TGTGCCAGCAGCCAGTATTCCCCGGGGACAGGGCGGTACGAGCAGTACTTC. Encoded protein: CASSQYSPGTGRYEQYF.

The J gene is TRBJ2-2, the V gene TRBV29-1; 11 positions agree with TRBD1. CDR3 length equals 16 residues. With 0 bases clipped from V and 3 bases from J, the junction kept 3 bases outside the gene matches. Germline V gives CDR1 SQVTM, CDR2 ANQGSEA. The CDR3 coding sequence is TGCAGCGTTGAAGATAGGGGACAGGGGGACACCGGGGAGCTGTTTTTT. Protein sequence: CSVEDRGQGDTGELFF.

This clone was seen just once. This rearrangement joins TRBV9 to TRBJ2-7; TRBD2 matches 8 bases. The CDR3 loop spans 15 amino acids. Germline CDR1 reads SGDLS; CDR2 reads YYNGEE. V lost 0 bases and J lost 2; bases outside the gene matches: 4. The CDR3 loop reads CASSVGGSGAYEQYF. CDR3 bases: TGTGCCAGCAGCGTAGGTGGTAGCGGGGCCTACGAGCAGTACTTC. Full variable domain (rest looked up from reference TRBV9 and TRBJ2-7): DSGVTQTPKHLITATGQRVTLRCSPRSGDLSVYWYQQSLDQGLQFLIQYYNGEERAKGNILERFSAQQFPDLHSELNLSSLELGDSALYFCASSVGGSGAYEQYFGPGTRLTVT.

This chain connects TRBV4-1 to TRBJ2-2, with D unclear. Trimming removed 2 bases at V and 1 base at J, with 14 bases between. Germline V gives CDR1 MGHRA, CDR2 YSYEKL. The CDR3 covers 17 residues. The CDR3: CASSQSPAAVNTGELFF. In nucleotides, the CDR3 is TGCGCCAGCAGCCAATCCCCCGCGGCAGTGAACACCGGGGAGCTGTTTTTT.

This clone was detected only once. This rearrangement joins TRBV7-6 to TRBJ1-1; the match to TRBD1 covers 9 bases. The germline gives CDR1 SGHVS, CDR2 FNYEAQ. This CDR3 is 13 amino acids long. With V trimmed by 2 bases and J by 9 bases, 4 bases remained unmatched. The CDR3 DNA is TGTGCCAGCAGCTTATTACAGGGGGCGAAAGCTTTCTTT. As protein: CASSLLQGAKAFF. The full variable domain, completed using reference TRBV7-6 and TRBJ1-1, is GAGVSQSPRYKVTKRGQDVALRCDPISGHVSLYWYRQALGQGPEFLTYFNYEAQQDKSGLPNDRFSAERPEGSISTLTIQRTEQRDSAMYRCASSLLQGAKAFFGQGTRLTVV.